A single sample is the source of the 26 T cell receptor beta chains below, sequenced in a study of tumor and adjacent non-tumor tissue in lung cancer. No cell sorting was done before RNA was extracted from the tissue. Distant lung tissue was collected more than 3 cm away from the tumor edge. Three rounds of nested PCR, following a modified ARM-PCR protocol, produced the TCRbeta library. One entry per CDR3 protein, called by TCRdb with MiXCR from the multiplex PCR reads. The sample gives roughly 67,000 distinct CDR3 sequences, more than 65% of which show up once; 45% is in the top ten. The source material was distant non-tumor lung tissue. These receptors were collected from a man between 60 and 70 years old with non-small cell lung cancer.

Details on this clonotype: Compared with germline, one end of the junction differs, possibly owing to a read error. V and J are TRBV29-1 and TRBJ2-7; either TRBD1 or TRBD2 may supply D (5 bases each). This CDR3 has 15 residues. Germline CDR1 is SQVTM and CDR2 is ANQGSEA. CDR3 in amino acids: CSAEDRERGSYVQYF. The CDR3 region has the DNA TGCAGCGCTGAAGATCGGGAAAGGGGCTCCTACGTGCAGTACTTC.

This chain uses TRBV11-1 with TRBJ2-1, with 9 nucleotides matching TRBD2. Trimming removed 7 bases from V and 7 bases from J; junction bases left unmatched: 14. CDR3 size: 16 residues. The germline V gene has CDR1 SGHAT and CDR2 FQDESV (reference sequence). The CDR3 spells CASNPGARGGYNEQFF. Here the CDR3 DNA reads TGTGCCAGCAATCCAGGGGCGCGGGGGGGATATAATGAGCAGTTCTTC.

The CDR3 region has the DNA TGTGCCAGCAGCTCACATGGGCGGGGAGCTAAAGCTTTCTTT. Its translation: CASSSHGRGAKAFF. This chain joins TRBV5-4 and TRBJ1-1; D gene ambiguous. The V end was cut by 3 bases, the J end by 9 bases, with 18 bases between. The CDR3 runs 14 residues. CDR1 is SGHNT, CDR2 YYREEE, per germline (reference sequence).

About this clonotype itself: The CDR3 carries no conserved terminal phenylalanine or tryptophan, so it likely arises from a read error. The chain combines TRBV4-1 with TRBJ2-7; D possibly corresponds to TRBD1 (5 bases). CDR3 length: 14 residues. Germline V lookup: CDR1 MGHRA, CDR2 YSYEKL. CDR3 coding DNA: TGCGCCGGCAGCCTCCACACGGCCAGGGACGAGCAGTACTTA. Translating gives CAGSLHTARDEQYL.

Note on this clonotype: The CDR3 ends on some other residue instead of the conserved phenylalanine or tryptophan, so this is likely a read error. The chain joins TRBV5-1 to TRBJ2-3, with 13 bases lining up with TRBD2. After removal of 10 bases from V and 1 base from J, the junction contained 3 bases not matched to a gene. The germline V gene has CDR1 SGHRS and CDR2 YFSETQ. The CDR3 is 14 amino acids. The CDR3 sequence is CASGTSGGTDTQYL. The CDR3 DNA follows: TGCGCCTCAGGGACTAGCGGGGGCACAGATACGCAGTATTTA.

A note on this clonotype: It may be a read error: a sequence one base away is much more abundant. V is TRBV7-9 and J is TRBJ1-2; D unresolved. Trimming stripped 7 bases from V and 6 bases from J, with 12 bases between. Germline V CDR1 and CDR2: SEHNR, FQNEAQ (reference sequence). The CDR3 consists of 12 residues. The CDR3 DNA is TGTGCCAGCATCTCCGACGCCCATGGCTACACCTTC. As protein: CASISDAHGYTF.

As to this clonotype: In this CDR3 the conserved last residue, phenylalanine or tryptophan, is missing, so a read error is likely. CDR3 coding DNA: TGTACCAGCATCACCCGTCCTAGCGACCACGAGCAGTACTTA. It translates to CTSITRPSDHEQYL. The chain is built from TRBV2 and TRBJ2-7; tentatively, D is TRBD2 (6 bases). Germline V lookup: CDR1 SNHLY, CDR2 FYNNEI. This CDR3 has 14 amino acids.

Ten or more counts support this clonotype. A read error may account for a junction end that differs from germline. The chain has TRBV6-1 and TRBJ1-5; 7 nucleotides align to TRBD1. The CDR3 contains 11 residues. Germline CDR1 is MNHNS and CDR2 is SASEGT. This chain's CDR3 is CASSVGQRDSF. In nucleotides, the CDR3 is TGTGCCAGCAGTGTGGGACAGCGAGATTCTTTT.

With respect to this clonotype: Compared with germline, one end of the junction differs, possibly owing to a read error. The chain has TRBV6-5 and TRBJ1-2, with 7 bases lining up with TRBD1. CDR3 length equals 15 residues. The germline V gene encodes CDR1 MNHEY and CDR2 SVGAGI. The CDR3 sequence: CASSRQGVNNYGYIF. The CDR3 bases are TGTGCCAGCAGTCGACAGGGTGTAAATAACTATGGCTACATCTTC.

As regards this clonotype: One end of the junction is discordant with germline, which a read error may explain. V and J are TRBV6-5 and TRBJ1-2, with D possibly TRBD1 on 6 matching bases. From germline, CDR1 is MNHEY and CDR2 SVGAGI. CDR3 length equals 15 residues. The CDR3 coding sequence is TGTGCCAGCGGTCGACAGGATGGGAATAACTATGGTTACACCTTC. Encoded protein: CASGRQDGNNYGYTF.

On this clonotype: A read error may be the cause here, since a much bigger clone is one base away. The V and J genes are TRBV13 and TRBJ1-1, with D possibly TRBD1 on 6 matching bases. This CDR3 contains 13 residues. The germline gives CDR1 PRHDT, CDR2 FYEKMQ (reference sequence). The CDR3 loop reads CVSSLHRDTEAFF. CDR3 coding DNA: TGTGTCAGCAGCCTTCACAGGGACACTGAAGCTTTCTTT.

V is TRBV6-5 and J is TRBJ2-7, with TRBD2 matching 7 bases. CDR1 is MNHEY and CDR2 is SVGAGI in the germline V gene. CDR3 size: 15 residues. V lost 8 bases to trimming and J lost 7 bases; unmatched junction nucleotides: 17. The CDR3: CASYYSRRETAEQYF. The CDR3 nucleotides are TGTGCCAGCTATTACTCGAGGCGGGAGACGGCTGAGCAGTACTTC.

This clonotype was seen just once. A read error may produce the germline difference seen at one junction end. The gene calls are TRBV4-1 and TRBJ2-7, with 8 nucleotides matching TRBD2. The CDR3 loop spans 18 amino acids. Germline CDR1 and CDR2: MGHRA and YSYEKL. The CDR3 is CDSSQNLLLPGLDYEQYF. CDR3 nucleotides: TGTGACAGCAGCCAAAACCTACTCCTACCGGGACTAGACTACGAGCAGTACTTT.

As for this clonotype: Because it lacks the conserved phenylalanine or tryptophan at the end, this CDR3 is likely a read error. V gene TRBV6-5 combines with J gene TRBJ1-2, with D uncertain. CDR1 MNHEY and CDR2 SVGAGI come from the germline V gene. This CDR3 contains 15 residues. In DNA, the CDR3 is TGTGTCAGCAGTCGACGGGGTGGGAATAACTATGGCTACACCATC. Amino acids: CVSSRRGGNNYGYTI.

The rearrangement joins TRBV11-1 to TRBJ2-2; TRBD2 might be the D (5 bases). In germline, CDR1 is SGHAT, CDR2 FQDESV (reference sequence). With 4 bases removed from V and 13 bases from J, the gap between germline ends came to 19 bases. CDR3 length: 14 residues. CDR3 in amino acids: CASSYTSGAWRLFF. DNA for the CDR3: TGTGCCAGCAGCTATACTAGTGGCGCCTGGAGGCTGTTTTTT.

This clonotype has at least ten counts. This chain uses TRBV5-1 with TRBJ2-7; maybe TRBD1 (6 bases). V was clipped by 3 bases and J by 0 bases, with 16 bases between them. CDR3 length: 16 amino acids. Germline CDR1 SGHRS, CDR2 YFSETQ. CDR3 DNA: TGCGCCAGCAGCTGGGGGCCCAGGATTGGCTCCTACGAGCAGTACTTC. Translation: CASSWGPRIGSYEQYF.

A remark on this clonotype: The junction departs from germline at one end; a sequencing error may be responsible. The chain carries TRBV6-2 or TRBV6-3 and TRBJ2-1, with D unresolved. In germline, CDR1 is MNHEY, CDR2 SVGEGT. The CDR3 length is 14 residues. The CDR3 sequence: CASNRKGSYNEQFF. The CDR3 nucleotides read TGTGCTAGCAATAGAAAGGGCTCCTATAATGAGCAGTTCTTC.

Only one count was recorded for this clonotype. The germline gene is not matched at one end of the junction; a read error may be the cause. The V gene is TRBV12-3 or TRBV12-4, the J gene TRBJ2-1, with D perhaps TRBD2 (6 bases). CDR3 length equals 15 residues. The CDR3 sequence: CASSFPRRGHNEQSF. In DNA, the CDR3 is TGTGCCAGCAGTTTCCCTCGGCGGGGCCACAATGAGCAATCTTTC.

CDR3 loop: CASSGGLADYEQYF. DNA for the CDR3: TGTGCCAGCAGTGGTGGACTAGCTGACTACGAGCAGTACTTC. The chain has TRBV6-1 and TRBJ2-7; 8 bases match TRBD2. V dropped 4 bases and J dropped 3; count of bases not matched to a gene: 5. CDR1 is MNHNS and CDR2 is SASEGT in the germline V gene. This CDR3 region has 14 residues.

This clonotype is a singleton in its sample. Sequence at one end of the junction differs from germline and may be a read error. CDR3 DNA sequence: TGTGCCAACAGTCCAGGGACATGGGGTCTCGAGCAGTACTTC. It is translated as CANSPGTWGLEQYF. V and J are TRBV12-3 or TRBV12-4 and TRBJ2-7, with D perhaps matching TRBD1 (6 bases). CDR3 size: 14 residues.

The V gene is TRBV29-1, the J gene TRBJ1-5; D unresolved. Trimming cost V 8 bases and J 3 bases, with 14 bases left between them. The CDR3 covers 13 residues. Germline V gene sequence: CDR1 SQVTM, CDR2 ANQGSEA. CDR3 residues: CSLGSGDNQPQHF. The CDR3 bases are TGCAGCCTGGGAAGTGGCGACAATCAGCCCCAGCATTTT.

To note about this clonotype: Sequence at one end of the junction differs from germline and may be a read error. This sequence joins TRBV6-6 and TRBJ2-3; D might be TRBD1 (6 bases). Germline V CDR1 and CDR2: MNHNY, SVGAGI (reference sequence). The CDR3 runs 15 residues. CDR3 nucleotides: TGTGCCAGGAGTTTCATCAGGGGCGAGACAGATACGCAGTATTTT. Protein sequence: CARSFIRGETDTQYF.

Worth noting for this clonotype: An end of the junction differs from the germline gene, which may be a read error. The V and J genes are TRBV29-1 and TRBJ1-5; 7 bases agree with TRBD1. Germline lookup yields CDR1 SQVTM and CDR2 ANQGSEA. The length of the CDR3 is 13 residues. The CDR3 loop is CSVGQRGNQHQHF. The CDR3 DNA sequence: TGTAGCGTGGGACAGAGGGGCAATCAGCACCAGCATTTT.

The chain uses TRBV20-1 and TRBJ2-7; 7 positions match TRBD1. The CDR3 totals 12 residues. Trimming at V came to 3 bases and at J to 5 bases, leaving 4 bases not matched to a gene. Germline loops: CDR1 DFQATT, CDR2 SNEGSKA (reference sequence). CDR3 in DNA: TGCAGTGCTAGTGACAGGGACCACGAGCAGTACTTC. It is translated as CSASDRDHEQYF.

Turning to this clonotype: A junction end diverges from the germline sequence, so it may reflect a read error. CDR3 DNA sequence: TGCAGCGTTACTCAGGGCCTTAATCATCCCCAGCATTTT. This codes for CSVTQGLNHPQHF. The rearrangement uses TRBV29-1 and TRBJ1-5; a possible D gene is TRBD1 (5 bases). The CDR3 totals 13 residues. Germline V lookup: CDR1 SQVTM, CDR2 ANQGSEA.

Concerning this clonotype itself: At one end, the junction sequence differs from germline, possibly due to a read error. The chain couples TRBV29-1 to TRBJ2-5; D is tentatively TRBD1 or TRBD2 (5 bases each). The CDR3 is 13 amino acids. The V gene's germline CDR1 is SQVTM and CDR2 ANQGSEA. The CDR3 sequence: CSVTDSRSETQYF. The CDR3 DNA reads TGTAGCGTTACAGACAGTCGGTCTGAGACCCAGTACTTC. Using reference TRBV29-1 and TRBJ2-5 for the parts outside the CDR3, the full variable domain is SAVISQKPSRDICQRGTSLTIQCQVDSQVTMMFWYRQQPGQSLTLIATANQGSEATYESGFVIDKFPISRPNLTFSTLTVSNMSPEDSSIYLCSVTDSRSETQYFGPGTRLLVL.